One sample yielded the 21 T cell receptor beta chains listed below, sequenced in a study of OX40 agonist ivuxolimab in advanced cancers. Libraries were prepared by immunoSEQ multiplex PCR; TCRdb keeps only in-frame clonotypes and omits some of them. The data contain roughly 50,000 clones, about three quarters of them singletons. The sample here was CD4+ or CD8+ T cells sorted from blood, taken in a trial of the OX40 agonist ivuxolimab. The receptor source for this set is an adult with an advanced solid tumor such as melanoma, head and neck, liver or kidney cancer.

V usage is TRBV5-1 and J usage is TRBJ1-5; TRBD1 matches 7 bases. The CDR3 length is 14 residues. The junction had 2 bases not matched to a gene; V was cut back by 4 bases and J by 1 base. Germline CDR1 reads SGHRS; CDR2 reads YFSETQ. In DNA, the CDR3 is TGCGCCAGCAGCGAGGGACAGAGCAATCAGCCCCAGCATTTT. Translation gives CASSEGQSNQPQHF.

The chain is built from TRBV10-1 and TRBJ2-5, with D possibly being TRBD2 (6 bases). The CDR3 runs to 16 residues. The germline V gene encodes CDR1 WNHNN and CDR2 SYGVQD (reference sequence). V shed 3 bases and J shed 4 bases, with 18 bases lying between them. CDR3 in amino acids: CASSEGGAGLGETQYF. CDR3 coding DNA: TGCGCCAGCAGTGAAGGAGGGGCAGGCCTCGGAGAGACCCAGTACTTC.

The gene calls are TRBV7-2 and TRBJ2-3; D not certain. Germline CDR1 reads SGHTA; CDR2 reads FQGNSA. The ends were cut back, 4 bases at V and 0 bases at J, with 8 bases in the middle. The CDR3 contains 14 residues. The CDR3, as DNA: TGTGCCAGCAGCTCCTCTCACAGCACAGATACGCAGTATTTT. This gives the protein CASSSSHSTDTQYF.

This chain connects TRBV5-4 to TRBJ2-1; unclear D gene. This CDR3 is 11 amino acids long. In germline, CDR1 is SGHNT, CDR2 YYREEE (reference sequence). Trimming pared 4 bases from V and 7 bases from J, leaving 6 bases between. CDR3 in DNA: TGTGCCAGCAGCCGCTGGAATGAGCAGTTCTTC. Amino acid sequence: CASSRWNEQFF.

This clone came up a few times. CDR3 DNA: TGTGCCACGACCCGGGGCCGCTCCTACAATGAGCAGTTCTTC. Its translation is CATTRGRSYNEQFF. The chain has TRBV19 and TRBJ2-1, with D perhaps TRBD1 or TRBD2 (5 bases each). Germline V gene sequence: CDR1 LNHDA, CDR2 SQIVND (reference sequence). This CDR3 is 14 amino acids long. V shed 10 bases and J shed 0 bases, with 13 bases lying between them.

The chain employs TRBV5-1 and TRBJ2-1, with D unresolved. Between the trimmed V and J ends, which lost 1 base and 4 bases, there was a span of 3 bases. The length of the CDR3 is 12 residues. Germline assignment: CDR1 SGHRS and CDR2 YFSETQ. Here the CDR3 reads CASSLSYNEQFF. CDR3 DNA: TGCGCCAGCAGCTTGTCGTACAATGAGCAGTTCTTC.

This chain connects TRBV10-3 to TRBJ1-5, with D possibly matching TRBD1 (6 bases). The CDR3 has 14 amino acids. V lost 2 bases to trimming and J lost 7 bases, with 12 bases between them. Germline lookup yields CDR1 ENHRY and CDR2 SYGVKD. The CDR3 loop is CAISEGGAAQPQHF. The CDR3 DNA sequence: TGTGCCATCAGTGAGGGGGGCGCAGCCCAGCCCCAGCATTTT.

The CDR3 nucleotides read TGTGCCAGCAGCTTAGAGGGGAGCACTGAAGCTTTCTTT. Translated, it gives CASSLEGSTEAFF. The chain couples TRBV7-9 to TRBJ1-1, with D maybe TRBD1 (5 bases). From germline, CDR1 is SEHNR and CDR2 FQNEAQ (reference sequence). Trimming removed 1 base at V and 4 bases at J, with 7 bases between. The CDR3 loop spans 13 amino acids. The whole variable domain, remainder taken from reference TRBV7-9 and TRBJ1-1, is DTGVSQNPRHKITKRGQNVTFRCDPISEHNRLYWYRQTLGQGPEFLTYFQNEAQLEKSRLLSDRFSAERPKGSFSTLEIQRTEQGDSAMYLCASSLEGSTEAFFGQGTRLTVV.

J is TRBJ1-4 and V is TRBV30; perhaps TRBD1 as D (5 bases). With 4 bases removed from V and 16 bases from J, the gap between germline ends came to 16 bases. The CDR3 extends over 11 amino acids. Per the germline V gene, CDR1 is GTSNPN and CDR2 is SVGIG (reference sequence). CDR3 residues: CAWNSQGEKFF. The DNA for the CDR3 is TGTGCCTGGAACAGCCAGGGCGAAAAGTTTTTT.

The V and J genes are TRBV20-1 and TRBJ1-1; D remains unclear. Germline V gene lookup returns CDR1 DFQATT and CDR2 SNEGSKA (reference sequence). Trimming cost V 4 bases and J 1 base, with 4 bases left between them. The CDR3 length is 11 residues. The DNA for the CDR3 is TGCAGTGCTACAAGGAACACTGAAGCTTTCTTT. It yields the protein CSATRNTEAFF.

This chain uses TRBV19 with TRBJ2-7; unclear D gene. Trimming removed 5 bases from V and 7 bases from J, with 15 bases in between. The CDR3 totals 13 residues. The germline V gene encodes CDR1 LNHDA and CDR2 SQIVND (reference sequence). The CDR3 DNA sequence: TGTGCCAGTAGTCCTTTTTCGACGGGTGAGCAGTACTTC. Encoded protein: CASSPFSTGEQYF.

The V gene is TRBV10-3, the J gene TRBJ1-6; D is perhaps TRBD1 (6 bases). The germline gives CDR1 ENHRY, CDR2 SYGVKD. There are 13 residues in the CDR3. V shed 6 bases and J shed 4 bases, with 7 bases lying between them. The CDR3 sequence: CAIRDSYNSPLHF. CDR3 in DNA: TGTGCCATCAGGGACAGTTATAATTCACCCCTCCACTTT.

The chain employs TRBV27 and TRBJ2-5, with a tentative D call TRBD2 (5 bases). V was clipped by 2 bases and J by 10 bases, with 20 bases between them. The germline V gene has CDR1 MNHEY and CDR2 SMNVEV (reference sequence). This CDR3 spans 15 amino acids. CDR3 nucleotides: TGTGCCAGCAGTTTAACCCCGGGCTGGGGAGATGGCCAGTACTTC. Translating it yields CASSLTPGWGDGQYF.

The rearrangement links TRBV15 to TRBJ2-7; TRBD1 aligns across 9 bases. CDR1 and CDR2 from the germline V gene are LNHNV and YYDKDF (reference sequence). The CDR3 runs 15 residues. Trimming cost V 5 bases and J 2 bases; bases outside gene matches: 7. CDR3 region: CATSLSGQGTYEQYF. CDR3 sequence (DNA): TGTGCCACCAGCTTATCGGGACAGGGAACCTACGAGCAGTACTTC.

The chain couples TRBV28 to TRBJ2-3; the match to TRBD1 covers 9 bases. The CDR3 extends over 13 amino acids. V was clipped by 6 bases and J by 5 bases; unmatched bases: 3. CDR1 and CDR2 from the germline V gene are MDHEN and SYDVKM. The DNA of the CDR3 is TGTGCCAGCAGAGGACAGGGGAAAGATACGCAGTATTTT. This encodes CASRGQGKDTQYF.

The gene calls are TRBV9 and TRBJ2-5, with 7 nucleotides matching TRBD1. The closer fit of TRBJ2-7 to the DNA end suggests the J call may be wrong. The germline gives CDR1 SGDLS, CDR2 YYNGEE. CDR3 length: 16 residues. The CDR3 is CASSVGIGGGSYEQYF. For the CDR3, the DNA is TGTGCCAGCAGCGTAGGGATAGGGGGCGGCTCCTACGAGCAGTACTTC.

The chain carries TRBV2 and TRBJ2-1; TRBD2 aligns across 7 bases. V lost 4 bases, J lost 0 bases, and 9 bases stayed unmatched. The germline CDR1 and CDR2 sequences are SNHLY and FYNNEI. The CDR3 loop spans 17 amino acids. The CDR3 reads CASSGVGAGFSYNEQFF. The CDR3 nucleotides read TGTGCCAGCAGTGGTGTAGGAGCGGGATTCTCCTACAATGAGCAGTTCTTC.

The chain combines TRBV4-1 with TRBJ2-3; 8 bases line up with TRBD2. The CDR3 has 16 residues. With V trimmed by 3 bases and J by 0 bases, 5 bases remained unmatched. Germline CDR1 reads MGHRA; CDR2 reads YSYEKL. CDR3: CASSQNPSGSTDTQYF. In nucleotides, the CDR3 is TGCGCCAGCAGCCAGAACCCTAGCGGGAGCACAGATACGCAGTATTTT.

This chain uses TRBV6-6 with TRBJ2-3; the match to TRBD1 covers 7 bases. V was clipped by 5 bases and J by 0 bases; unmatched bases: 5. The CDR3 extends over 15 amino acids. Germline CDR1 is MNHNY and CDR2 is SVGAGI (reference sequence). CDR3: CASSLTGISTDTQYF. The CDR3 region has the DNA TGTGCCAGCAGTCTGACAGGGATTAGCACAGATACGCAGTATTTT.

This clone has only a few counts. The rearrangement links TRBV2 to TRBJ2-5; D gene uncertain. Matching the DNA end better, TRBJ2-7 makes the J call doubtful. The CDR3 totals 14 residues. Germline-derived CDR1 and CDR2 are SNHLY and FYNNEI. Here the CDR3 reads CASSDSPLSYEQYF. The CDR3 DNA is TGTGCCAGCAGTGATAGTCCACTCTCCTACGAGCAGTACTTC.

The chain couples TRBV14 to TRBJ1-1; no firm D call. V was cut by 0 bases and J by 1 base, with 15 bases left in between. The CDR3 contains 17 residues. The V gene's germline CDR1 is SGHDN and CDR2 FVKESK. The CDR3 sequence is CASSQEGKSAGNTEAFF. The CDR3 nucleotides are TGTGCCAGCAGCCAAGAAGGCAAGTCGGCTGGGAACACTGAAGCTTTCTTT.